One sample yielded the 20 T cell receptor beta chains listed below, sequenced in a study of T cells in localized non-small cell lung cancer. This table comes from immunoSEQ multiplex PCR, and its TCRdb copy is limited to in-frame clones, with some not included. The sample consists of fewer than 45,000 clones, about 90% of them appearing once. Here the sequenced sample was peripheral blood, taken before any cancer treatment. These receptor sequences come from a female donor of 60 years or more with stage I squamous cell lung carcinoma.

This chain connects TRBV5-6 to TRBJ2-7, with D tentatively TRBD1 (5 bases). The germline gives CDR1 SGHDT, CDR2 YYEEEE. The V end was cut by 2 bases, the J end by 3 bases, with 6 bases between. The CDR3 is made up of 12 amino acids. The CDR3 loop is CASSFRVYEQYF. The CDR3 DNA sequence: TGTGCCAGCAGCTTCAGGGTCTACGAGCAGTACTTC.

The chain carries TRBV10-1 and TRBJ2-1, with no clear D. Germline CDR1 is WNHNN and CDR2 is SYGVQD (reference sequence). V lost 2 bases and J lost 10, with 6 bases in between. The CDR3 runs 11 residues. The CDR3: CASSEGREQFF. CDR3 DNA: TGCGCCAGCAGTGAGGGAAGGGAGCAGTTCTTC.

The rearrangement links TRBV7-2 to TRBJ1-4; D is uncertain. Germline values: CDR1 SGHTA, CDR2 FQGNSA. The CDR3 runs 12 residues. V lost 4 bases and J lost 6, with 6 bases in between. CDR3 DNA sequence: TGTGCCAGCAGCTCAATTGATGAAAAACTGTTTTTT. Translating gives CASSSIDEKLFF.

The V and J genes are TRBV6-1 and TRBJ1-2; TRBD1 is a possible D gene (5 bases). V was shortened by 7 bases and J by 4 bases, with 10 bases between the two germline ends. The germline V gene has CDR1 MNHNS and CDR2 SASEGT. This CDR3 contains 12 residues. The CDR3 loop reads CASKQELYGYTF. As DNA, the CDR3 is TGTGCCAGCAAACAGGAACTCTATGGCTACACCTTC.

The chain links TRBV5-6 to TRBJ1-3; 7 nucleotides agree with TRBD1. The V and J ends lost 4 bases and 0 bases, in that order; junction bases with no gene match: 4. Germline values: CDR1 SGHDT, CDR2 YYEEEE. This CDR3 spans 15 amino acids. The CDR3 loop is CASSAGTDSGNTIYF. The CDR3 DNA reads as TGTGCCAGCAGCGCCGGGACAGACTCTGGAAACACCATATATTTT.

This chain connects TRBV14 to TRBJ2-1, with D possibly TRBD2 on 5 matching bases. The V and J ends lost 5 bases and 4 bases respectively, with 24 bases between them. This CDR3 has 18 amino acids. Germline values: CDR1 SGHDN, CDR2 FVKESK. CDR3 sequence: CASSARSFGLHRYNEQFF. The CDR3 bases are TGTGCCAGCAGCGCAAGGTCCTTTGGACTCCATCGGTACAATGAGCAGTTCTTC. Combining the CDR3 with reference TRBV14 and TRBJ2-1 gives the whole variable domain EAGVTQFPSHSVIEKGQTVTLRCDPISGHDNLYWYRRVMGKEIKFLLHFVKESKQDESGMPNNRFLAERTGGTYSTLKVQPAELEDSGVYFCASSARSFGLHRYNEQFFGPGTRLTVL.

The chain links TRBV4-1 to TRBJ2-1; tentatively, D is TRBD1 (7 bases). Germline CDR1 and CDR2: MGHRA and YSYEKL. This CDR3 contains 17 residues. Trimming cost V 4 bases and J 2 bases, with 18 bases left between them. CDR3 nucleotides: TGCGCCAGCAGCCTCAGGGGGGAAAGGGGCACCTACAATGAGCAGTTCTTC. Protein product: CASSLRGERGTYNEQFF.

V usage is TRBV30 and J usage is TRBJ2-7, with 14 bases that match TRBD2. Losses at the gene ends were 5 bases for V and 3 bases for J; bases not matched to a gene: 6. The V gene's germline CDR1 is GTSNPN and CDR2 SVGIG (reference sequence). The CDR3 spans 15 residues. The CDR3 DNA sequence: TGTGCCTGGGGACTAGCGGGAGGCATAGTCTACGAGCAGTACTTC. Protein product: CAWGLAGGIVYEQYF.

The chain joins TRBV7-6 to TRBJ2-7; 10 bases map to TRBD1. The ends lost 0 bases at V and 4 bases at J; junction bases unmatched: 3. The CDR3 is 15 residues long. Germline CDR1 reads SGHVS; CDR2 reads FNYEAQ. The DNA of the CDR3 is TGTGCCAGCAGCTTAGCGGGGACAGGGGAGTACGAGCAGTACTTC. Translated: CASSLAGTGEYEQYF.

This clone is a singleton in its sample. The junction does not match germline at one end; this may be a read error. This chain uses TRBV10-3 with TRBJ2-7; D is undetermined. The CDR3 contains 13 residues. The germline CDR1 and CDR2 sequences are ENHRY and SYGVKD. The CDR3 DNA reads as TGTGCCACCAGTGATAAGGGTTCTTACGAGCAGTACTTC. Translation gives CATSDKGSYEQYF.

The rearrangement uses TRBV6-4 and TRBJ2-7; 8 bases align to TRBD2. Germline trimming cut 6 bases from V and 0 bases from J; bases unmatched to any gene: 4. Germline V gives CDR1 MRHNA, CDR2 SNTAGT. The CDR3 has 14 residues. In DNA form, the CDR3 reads TGTGCCAGCAGGAAACTAGCGGACTCCTACGAGCAGTACTTC. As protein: CASRKLADSYEQYF.

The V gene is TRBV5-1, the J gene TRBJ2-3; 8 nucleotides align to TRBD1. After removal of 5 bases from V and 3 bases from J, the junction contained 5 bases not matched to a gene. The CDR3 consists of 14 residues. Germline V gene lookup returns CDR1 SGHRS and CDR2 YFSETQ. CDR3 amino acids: CASSSTGGTDTQYF. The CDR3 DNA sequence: TGCGCCAGCAGTTCTACAGGGGGGACAGATACGCAGTATTTT. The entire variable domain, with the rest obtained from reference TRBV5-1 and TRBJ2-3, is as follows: KAGVTQTPRYLIKTRGQQVTLSCSPISGHRSVSWYQQTPGQGLQFLFEYFSETQRNKGNFPGRFSGRQFSNSRSEMNVSTLELGDSALYLCASSSTGGTDTQYFGPGTRLTVL.

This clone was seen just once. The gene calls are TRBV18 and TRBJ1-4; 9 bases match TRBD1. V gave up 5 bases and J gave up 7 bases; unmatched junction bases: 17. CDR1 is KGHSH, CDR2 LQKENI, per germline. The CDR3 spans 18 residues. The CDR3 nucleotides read TGTGCCAGCTCAGAACAACAGCCCGGGACAGGGACGGCTGAAAAACTGTTTTTT. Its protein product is CASSEQQPGTGTAEKLFF.

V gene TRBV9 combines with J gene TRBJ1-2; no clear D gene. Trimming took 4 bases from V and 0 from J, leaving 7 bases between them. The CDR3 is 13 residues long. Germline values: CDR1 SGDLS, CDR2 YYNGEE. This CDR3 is CASSPMSNYGYTF. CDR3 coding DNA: TGTGCCAGCAGCCCTATGTCTAACTATGGCTACACCTTC.

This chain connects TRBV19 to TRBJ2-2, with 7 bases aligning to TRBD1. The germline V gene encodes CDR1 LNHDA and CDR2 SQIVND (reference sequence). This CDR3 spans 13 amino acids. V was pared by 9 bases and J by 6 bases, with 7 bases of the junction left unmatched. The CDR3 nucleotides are TGTGCCAGCTTTACAGGGGTGGCCGGGGAGCTGTTTTTT. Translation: CASFTGVAGELFF.

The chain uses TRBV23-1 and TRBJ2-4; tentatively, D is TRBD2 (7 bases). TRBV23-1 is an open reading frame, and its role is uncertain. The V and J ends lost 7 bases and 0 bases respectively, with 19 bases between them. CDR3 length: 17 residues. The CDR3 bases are TGCGCCAGCACTCCTGGGGGGGGCCTGCTAGCCAAAAACATTCAGTACTTC. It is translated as CASTPGGGLLAKNIQYF.

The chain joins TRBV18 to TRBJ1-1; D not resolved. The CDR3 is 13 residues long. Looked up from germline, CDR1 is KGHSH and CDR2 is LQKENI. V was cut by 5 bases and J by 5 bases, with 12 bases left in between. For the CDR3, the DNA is TGTGCCAGCTCATTTGGGGTGGGAACTGAAGCTTTCTTT. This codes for CASSFGVGTEAFF.

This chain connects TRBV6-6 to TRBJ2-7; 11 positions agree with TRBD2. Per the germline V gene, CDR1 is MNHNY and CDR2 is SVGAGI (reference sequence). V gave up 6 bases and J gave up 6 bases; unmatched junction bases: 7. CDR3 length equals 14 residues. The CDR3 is CASSPLSGRGEQYF. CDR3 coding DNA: TGTGCCAGCAGCCCCCTTAGCGGGAGGGGCGAGCAGTACTTC.

The CDR3 coding sequence is TGCAGCGTTGGGGACGGTTCCTACGAGCAGTACTTC. Translation gives CSVGDGSYEQYF. The chain uses TRBV29-1 and TRBJ2-7, with D tentatively TRBD1 or TRBD2 (5 bases each). V shed 4 bases and J shed 1 base, with 8 bases lying between them. The CDR3 extends over 12 amino acids. CDR1 and CDR2 (germline): SQVTM, ANQGSEA.

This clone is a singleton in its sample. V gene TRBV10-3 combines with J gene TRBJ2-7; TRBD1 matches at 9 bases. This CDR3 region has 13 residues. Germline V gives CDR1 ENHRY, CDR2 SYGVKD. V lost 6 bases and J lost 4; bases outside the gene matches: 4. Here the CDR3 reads CAISSGQGYEQYF. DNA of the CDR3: TGTGCCATCAGCTCGGGACAGGGTTACGAGCAGTACTTC.